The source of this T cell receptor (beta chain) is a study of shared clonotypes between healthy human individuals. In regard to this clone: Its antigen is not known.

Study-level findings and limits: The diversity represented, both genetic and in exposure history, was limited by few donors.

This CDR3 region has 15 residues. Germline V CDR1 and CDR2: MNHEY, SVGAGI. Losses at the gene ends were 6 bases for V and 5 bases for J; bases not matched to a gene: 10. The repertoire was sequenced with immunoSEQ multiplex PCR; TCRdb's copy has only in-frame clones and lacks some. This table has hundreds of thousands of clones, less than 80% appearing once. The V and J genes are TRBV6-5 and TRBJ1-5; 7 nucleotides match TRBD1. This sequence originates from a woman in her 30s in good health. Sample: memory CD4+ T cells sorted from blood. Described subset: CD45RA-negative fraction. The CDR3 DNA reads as TGTGCCAGCAGAACGTCGTCAGGGGGGTATCAGCCCCAGCATTTT. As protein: CASRTSSGGYQPQHF.